This T cell receptor beta chain was captured in a study of T cell responses to AZD1222 COVID-19 vaccine. The V end was cut by 2 bases, the J end by 3 bases, with 11 bases between. The germline CDR1 and CDR2 sequences are ENHRY and SYGVKD. The CDR3 spans 14 residues. The table came from immunoSEQ multiplex PCR; TCRdb's copy has only in-frame clones and leaves some out. The sample lists 110,000 to 150,000 clones, approximately 91% occurring once. The input for sequencing was peripheral blood, taken on day 0 of AZD1222 vaccination. The chain joins TRBV10-3 to TRBJ2-7; weak D call: TRBD2 (5 bases). The TCR sequence derives from an adult in good health. The DNA of the CDR3 is TGTGCCATCAGTGAGGCCGGGAATTACTACGAGCAGTACTTC. It is translated as CAISEAGNYYEQYF.